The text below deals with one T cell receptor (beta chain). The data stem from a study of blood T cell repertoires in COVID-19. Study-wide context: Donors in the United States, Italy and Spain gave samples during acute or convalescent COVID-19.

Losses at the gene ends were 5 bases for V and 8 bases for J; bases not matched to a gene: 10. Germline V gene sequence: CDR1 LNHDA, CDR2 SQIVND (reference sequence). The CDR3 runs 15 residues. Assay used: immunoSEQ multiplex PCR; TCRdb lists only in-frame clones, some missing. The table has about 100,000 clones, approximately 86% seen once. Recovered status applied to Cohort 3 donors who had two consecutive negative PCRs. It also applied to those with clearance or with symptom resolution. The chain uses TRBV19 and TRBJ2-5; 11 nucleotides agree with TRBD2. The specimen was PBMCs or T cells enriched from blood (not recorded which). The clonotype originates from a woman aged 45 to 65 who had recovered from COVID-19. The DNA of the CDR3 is TGTGCCAGTAGTCCCTGGACTAGCGGGCAATCCACCCAGTACTTC. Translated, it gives CASSPWTSGQSTQYF.